This TCR beta chain was profiled in a study of blood T cell repertoires in COVID-19. The CDR3 is made up of 12 amino acids. CDR1 WNHNN and CDR2 SYGVQD come from the germline V gene (reference sequence). V lost 2 bases to trimming and J lost 8 bases, with 9 bases between them. Original methodology: Amplified reference gene primers provided the basis for estimating nucleated cell counts. Produced via immunoSEQ multiplex PCR; TCRdb's table is partial and in-frame only. The V and J calls and the clone size are those of that table, but D and trimming were determined from the DNA. The sample contains almost 200,000 clones, around four fifths of which appear only once.

The receptor comes from a man between 60 and 70 years old with COVID-19, enrolled during active disease. V gene TRBV10-1 combines with J gene TRBJ1-1; perhaps TRBD1 as D (5 bases). The sample taken for sequencing was peripheral blood. This chain's CDR3 is CASSEGGLEAFF. Written as DNA, the CDR3 is TGCGCCAGCAGTGAGGGGGGACTGGAAGCTTTCTTT.